A selection of T cell receptor beta chains follows, all from one sample in a study of technical replicates of blood from a handful of donors. The repertoire was sequenced with immunoSEQ multiplex PCR; TCRdb's copy has only in-frame clones and lacks some. The sample has more than 65,000 clones; 94% are singletons. The specimen was T cells isolated from PBMCs. Every receptor here comes from a human donor in good health. CDR3s include the opening cysteine and the closing phenylalanine or tryptophan. Fields, in order: CDR3 DNA, CDR3 protein, V gene, CDR3 length, D gene, clone size, J gene. A D gene is named only where the DNA matches it firmly. A row's size may be missing; if present it is once, few, many or a size class.

CDR3 DNA: TGTGCCAGCTCACCACCAGCGTCAGAATTGCCGCTCATAGAGACCCAGTACTTC
CDR3 protein: CASSPPASELPLIETQYF
V gene: TRBV18
CDR3 length: 18
D gene: NA
clone size: NA
J gene: TRBJ2-5

CDR3 DNA: TGTGCCAGCAGTATGGACAACACGATCGGCTACACCTTC
CDR3 protein: CASSMDNTIGYTF
V gene: TRBV6-6
CDR3 length: 13
D gene: NA
clone size: NA
J gene: TRBJ1-2

CDR3 DNA: TGTGCCAGCAGCTTAGTCGGACTAGCGGGAGGGTACAATACGCAGTATTTT
CDR3 protein: CASSLVGLAGGYNTQYF
V gene: TRBV11-2
CDR3 length: 17
D gene: TRBD2
clone size: NA
J gene: TRBJ2-3

CDR3 DNA: TGCAGCGTGCGTGACCCTTCACTAGCGAGTACCGGGGAGCTGTTTTTT
CDR3 protein: CSVRDPSLASTGELFF
V gene: TRBV29-1
CDR3 length: 16
D gene: TRBD2
clone size: NA
J gene: TRBJ2-2

CDR3 DNA: TGTGCCAGTAGCTTATCAGGGGTGATGGTCTATGGCTACACCTTC
CDR3 protein: CASSLSGVMVYGYTF
V gene: TRBV19
CDR3 length: 15
D gene: NA
clone size: NA
J gene: TRBJ1-2

CDR3 DNA: TGTGCCAGCAGCCTGCCTCCCTACACAGATACGCAGTATTTT
CDR3 protein: CASSLPPYTDTQYF
V gene: TRBV5-6
CDR3 length: 14
D gene: NA
clone size: NA
J gene: TRBJ2-3

CDR3 DNA: TGCGCCAGCAGCTTTAAGACAGGAGAGTGGGGAAGCTCCTACGAGCAGTACTTC
CDR3 protein: CASSFKTGEWGSSYEQYF
V gene: TRBV5-1
CDR3 length: 18
D gene: NA
clone size: NA
J gene: TRBJ2-7

CDR3 DNA: TGTGCCAGCAGGATGACAGTTAGCTCTGCCTACGAGCAGTACTTC
CDR3 protein: CASRMTVSSAYEQYF
V gene: TRBV2
CDR3 length: 15
D gene: NA
clone size: NA
J gene: TRBJ2-7

CDR3 DNA: TGTTCCAGCAGCTTCCCCTCAACGGGGACTAGCACAGATACGCAGTATTTT
CDR3 protein: CSSSFPSTGTSTDTQYF
V gene: TRBV7-6
CDR3 length: 17
D gene: NA
clone size: NA
J gene: TRBJ2-3

CDR3 DNA: TGTGCCAGCAGCTCCAGGGACAGGGTGAATGAGCAGTTCTTC
CDR3 protein: CASSSRDRVNEQFF
V gene: TRBV5-8
CDR3 length: 14
D gene: TRBD1
clone size: once
J gene: TRBJ2-1

CDR3 DNA: TGTGCCAGCAGCCAAGAGACTAGCCGACAAGAGACCCAGTACTTC
CDR3 protein: CASSQETSRQETQYF
V gene: TRBV4-2
CDR3 length: 15
D gene: TRBD2
clone size: NA
J gene: TRBJ2-5

CDR3 DNA: TGTGCCAGCAGGCTCCATCGGGCTGGAAACACCATATATTTT
CDR3 protein: CASRLHRAGNTIYF
V gene: TRBV6-6
CDR3 length: 14
D gene: NA
clone size: NA
J gene: TRBJ1-3